Reported below is one TCR beta chain. Its antigen is currently unknown. The data derive from a study of chemoradiotherapy in HPV16-positive cancers. Overall study findings and caveats: For HPV16-positive patients, expanding HPV-responsive T cells associated with longer recurrence-free survival. Candidate HPV-specific clones and E7-related TCR motifs grew in tumor during treatment. Functional assays defining HPV-specific T cells used only a couple of HPV16-positive patients.

Germline V gene lookup returns CDR1 SGHAT and CDR2 FQNNGV. V dropped 3 bases and J dropped 0 bases, with 15 bases sitting between them. The CDR3 extends over 17 amino acids. Using immunoSEQ multiplex PCR, the repertoire was profiled, and TCRdb retains in-frame clones only, with some absent. This table holds 10,000 or so clones, approximately 83% found once. The receptor was isolated from a human donor with HPV-associated anogenital cancer. The chain uses TRBV11-2 and TRBJ1-5; D remains unclear. The source material was blood, sampled from a patient who underwent chemoradiotherapy. This CDR3 reads CASSFVPGMNSNQPQHF. The CDR3 DNA is TGTGCCAGCAGCTTCGTTCCAGGTATGAATAGCAATCAGCCCCAGCATTTT.